Listed below are T cell receptor beta chains from one sample, sequenced in a study of T-cell memory formation after mild COVID-19. TCRdb redid the calling of the 5' RACE reads with MiXCR, one entry per CDR3 protein. This sample carries a few hundred thousand distinct CDR3 sequences, about 10% of them seen once, and the ten largest clones take approximately 2.8%. Input material: PBMCs or a T cell subset sorted from them (not recorded which). Source of these receptors: a man between 18 and 29 years old who had mild COVID-19 (a few samples of this study predate the infection). Cell type and time point are not known. Both conserved end residues are part of each CDR3. Each record gives: D gene, V gene, clone size, J gene, CDR3 length, CDR3 protein, CDR3 DNA. D genes are given only for firm matches. Only part of the rows carry a size: once, few, many, or a class if the clone is expanded.

>NA|TRBV9|few|TRBJ2-1|14
CASSVASGFAEQFF
TGTGCCAGCAGCGTAGCCTCGGGTTTCGCCGAGCAGTTCTTC
>NA|TRBV7-2|NA|TRBJ1-2|15
CASSLRGTMNYGYTF
TGTGCCAGCAGTCTAAGGGGGACGATGAACTATGGCTACACCTTC
>NA|TRBV15|NA|TRBJ2-7|14
CATSPGILRGEQYF
TGTGCCACCAGCCCGGGGATTCTGAGAGGCGAGCAGTACTTC
>NA|TRBV28|few|TRBJ1-2|14
CATHPGTTSLGYTF
TGTGCCACTCATCCCGGGACAACCTCCCTTGGCTACACCTTC
>TRBD1|TRBV5-1|many|TRBJ2-1|15
CASRFGTGAIDEQFF
TGCGCCAGCAGGTTCGGGACAGGGGCGATCGATGAGCAGTTCTTC
>NA|TRBV2|NA|TRBJ1-1|15
CASSDLMGYGQSIFF
TGTGCCAGCAGTGACTTAATGGGGTACGGACAGTCAATATTCTTT
>TRBD1|TRBV12-3/TRBV12-4|NA|TRBJ2-3|12
CASITYRGPPYF
TGTGCCAGCATTACATACAGGGGGCCGCCGTATTTT
>NA|TRBV27|once|TRBJ1-2|13
CASSSGNVYGYTF
TGTGCCAGCAGTTCGGGGAACGTCTATGGCTACACCTTC
>TRBD2|TRBV7-2|NA|TRBJ2-5|13
CASSRRGGETQYF
TGTGCCAGCAGCCGGCGGGGGGGTGAGACCCAGTACTTC
>NA|TRBV9|few|TRBJ1-4|13
CASSRQQNEKLFF
TGTGCCAGCAGCCGACAGCAAAATGAAAAACTGTTTTTT
>NA|TRBV25-1|NA|TRBJ2-1|14
CASSEPGSYNEQFF
TGTGCCAGCAGTGAACCCGGATCATACAATGAGCAGTTCTTC
>NA|TRBV11-2|NA|TRBJ1-3|15
CASSLGRTDGNTIYF
TGTGCCAGCAGCTTAGGGAGGACGGACGGAAACACCATATATTTT
>NA|TRBV5-6|few|TRBJ1-5|18
CASSLYRDTHISNQPQHF
TGTGCCAGCAGCTTATACCGGGACACACACATTAGCAATCAGCCCCAGCATTTT
>TRBD1|TRBV7-2|few|TRBJ1-5|14
CASSSDRARGPQHF
TGTGCCAGCAGCTCGGACAGGGCCAGGGGGCCCCAGCATTTT
>TRBD2|TRBV20-1|few|TRBJ2-5|15
CSARELAGRLGTQYF
TGCAGTGCTAGAGAGCTAGCGGGACGCCTGGGGACCCAGTACTTC
>NA|TRBV5-6|NA|TRBJ1-5|14
CASSLGWGTQPQHF
TGTGCCAGCAGCTTGGGCTGGGGGACTCAGCCCCAGCATTTT
>TRBD1|TRBV12-3/TRBV12-4|NA|TRBJ1-2|15
CASSPTGTGGYGYTF
TGTGCCAGCAGTCCCACCGGGACAGGGGGCTATGGCTACACCTTC
>TRBD2|TRBV7-3|few|TRBJ2-3|17
CASSWTSGGTYTDTQYF
TGTGCCAGCAGCTGGACTAGCGGGGGGACCTACACAGATACGCAGTATTTT
>NA|TRBV6-2/TRBV6-3|few|TRBJ2-3|16
CASRDLRTAFTDTQYF
TGTGCCAGCAGAGACCTCCGGACAGCCTTCACAGATACGCAGTATTTT
>NA|TRBV29-1|few|TRBJ1-5|13
CSVESRGAQPQHF
TGCAGCGTTGAGTCCCGGGGTGCGCAGCCCCAGCATTTT
>TRBD1|TRBV5-6|NA|TRBJ2-2|18
CASSLLGGQGLSAGELFF
TGTGCCAGCAGCCTACTAGGAGGACAGGGTCTCTCCGCCGGGGAGCTGTTTTTT
>TRBD1|TRBV28|few|TRBJ2-3|15
CASTERDRGTDTQYF
TGTGCCAGCACCGAGAGGGACAGGGGCACAGATACGCAGTATTTT
>NA|TRBV12-3/TRBV12-4|NA|TRBJ2-5|12
CASSARAETQYF
TGTGCCAGCAGTGCAAGGGCGGAGACCCAGTACTTC
>NA|TRBV18|NA|TRBJ2-5|12
CASSHEEETQYF
TGTGCCAGCTCGCACGAGGAAGAGACCCAGTACTTC
>TRBD1|TRBV29-1|few|TRBJ2-7|14
CAAGRDRASYEQYF
TGCGCAGCGGGACGGGACAGGGCCTCCTACGAGCAGTACTTC
>NA|TRBV7-8|few|TRBJ2-1|16
CASSLPRLESYNEQFF
TGTGCCAGCAGCTTACCCCGCTTGGAATCCTACAATGAGCAGTTCTTC
>NA|TRBV5-1|NA|TRBJ2-2|15
CASSLLTENTGELFF
TGCGCCAGCAGCTTATTAACAGAGAACACCGGGGAGCTGTTTTTT
>NA|TRBV6-2/TRBV6-3|many|TRBJ2-1|15
CASSYSTPPRNEQFF
TGTGCCAGCAGTTACTCGACCCCCCCTCGGAATGAGCAGTTCTTC
>NA|TRBV5-1|few|TRBJ1-2|12
CASSWGQKNYTF
TGCGCCAGCAGCTGGGGACAAAAGAACTACACCTTC
>NA|TRBV29-1|few|TRBJ1-1|13
CSVRSRGGTEAFF
TGCAGCGTGCGATCAAGGGGAGGCACTGAAGCTTTCTTT
>TRBD2|TRBV5-1|few|TRBJ2-3|16
CASSLALRGGTDTQYF
TGCGCCAGCAGCTTGGCCTTACGGGGGGGCACAGATACGCAGTATTTT
>NA|TRBV4-2|many|TRBJ1-1|16
CASSRLGVQANTEAFF
TGTGCCAGCAGCAGACTAGGGGTCCAGGCGAACACTGAAGCTTTCTTT
>NA|TRBV5-1|few|TRBJ2-2|13
CASSLDYSGELFF
TGCGCCAGCAGCTTGGATTATTCCGGGGAGCTGTTTTTT
>NA|TRBV7-2|many|TRBJ2-1|15
CASSTDRVPGHEQFF
TGTGCCAGCAGCACCGACCGGGTCCCAGGCCATGAGCAGTTCTTC
>NA|TRBV20-1|few|TRBJ1-1|13
CSAWTNMNTEAFF
TGCAGTGCTTGGACAAACATGAACACTGAAGCTTTCTTT
>NA|TRBV6-5|NA|TRBJ1-1|14
CASSIPGRNTEAFF
TGTGCCAGCAGTATTCCGGGACGGAACACTGAAGCTTTCTTT
>NA|TRBV20-1|once|TRBJ1-5|16
CSASGLGSNSNQPQHF
TGCAGTGCTAGTGGGTTGGGGTCTAATAGCAATCAGCCCCAGCATTTT
>NA|TRBV7-2|few|TRBJ2-4|14
CASSPPSAKNIQYF
TGTGCCAGCAGCCCCCCGAGCGCCAAAAACATTCAGTACTTC
>NA|TRBV20-1|many|TRBJ2-3|13
CSAPWDFTDTQYF
TGCAGTGCTCCCTGGGACTTCACAGATACGCAGTATTTT
>NA|TRBV10-3|many|TRBJ2-1|16
CAISQVRGTSSNEQFF
TGTGCCATCAGCCAAGTCCGGGGAACTTCCTCCAATGAGCAGTTCTTC
>TRBD1|TRBV6-5|few|TRBJ1-2|15
CASRPGQGANYGYTF
TGTGCCAGCAGACCCGGACAGGGTGCGAACTATGGCTACACCTTC
>TRBD1|TRBV7-2|few|TRBJ1-2|14
CASSFPTGTSGYTF
TGTGCCAGCAGCTTTCCGACAGGGACCTCTGGCTACACCTTC
>NA|TRBV18|few|TRBJ2-7|14
CASSPQNSAYEQYF
TGTGCCAGCTCACCACAAAACTCGGCCTACGAGCAGTACTTC
>NA|TRBV10-2|NA|TRBJ2-3|14
CASSPSHYTDTQYF
TGCGCCAGCAGTCCTAGTCACTACACAGATACGCAGTATTTT
>TRBD1|TRBV9|few|TRBJ2-7|14
CASSARDRGSEQYF
TGTGCCAGCAGCGCCCGGGACAGGGGATCCGAGCAGTACTTC
>NA|TRBV6-5|NA|TRBJ1-1|12
CASGPRNTEAFF
TGTGCCAGCGGACCCAGGAACACTGAAGCTTTCTTT
>TRBD1|TRBV7-4|NA|TRBJ1-5|19
CASSTGPGRGRGTAIAQHF
TGTGCCAGCAGCACGGGGCCCGGCAGGGGGCGTGGAACGGCGATAGCCCAGCATTTT
>NA|TRBV20-1|few|TRBJ1-3|14
CSAPARGGGNTIYF
TGCAGTGCCCCAGCACGGGGAGGTGGAAACACCATATATTTT
>TRBD1|TRBV7-2|NA|TRBJ2-3|14
CASSLEGAVDTQYF
TGTGCCAGCAGCTTAGAGGGGGCGGTAGATACGCAGTATTTT
>TRBD1|TRBV20-1|few|TRBJ1-4|15
CSAQISGTQGEKLFF
TGCAGTGCGCAAATCTCCGGGACACAGGGGGAAAAACTGTTTTTT
>TRBD1|TRBV5-1|NA|TRBJ2-3|14
CASSIGQGKDTQYF
TGCGCCAGCAGCATTGGACAGGGCAAGGATACGCAGTATTTT
>NA|TRBV12-3/TRBV12-4|NA|TRBJ1-2|14
CASSFQTVKSGYTF
TGTGCCAGCAGTTTCCAGACAGTCAAGTCTGGCTACACCTTC
>NA|TRBV12-5|NA|TRBJ2-2|17
CASGLAEDHKGPGELFF
TGTGCTAGTGGTTTGGCCGAGGACCACAAGGGGCCCGGGGAGCTGTTTTTT
>TRBD2|TRBV9|NA|TRBJ2-1|15
CASSGGLGSYNEQFF
TGTGCCAGCAGCGGAGGACTAGGCTCCTACAATGAGCAGTTCTTC
>NA|TRBV7-9|many|TRBJ2-2|13
CASSTQGTGELFF
TGTGCCAGCAGCACTCAGGGGACCGGGGAGCTGTTTTTT
>NA|TRBV6-2/TRBV6-3|few|TRBJ1-5|13
CASSYYDNQPQHF
TGTGCCAGCAGTTACTATGACAATCAGCCCCAGCATTTT